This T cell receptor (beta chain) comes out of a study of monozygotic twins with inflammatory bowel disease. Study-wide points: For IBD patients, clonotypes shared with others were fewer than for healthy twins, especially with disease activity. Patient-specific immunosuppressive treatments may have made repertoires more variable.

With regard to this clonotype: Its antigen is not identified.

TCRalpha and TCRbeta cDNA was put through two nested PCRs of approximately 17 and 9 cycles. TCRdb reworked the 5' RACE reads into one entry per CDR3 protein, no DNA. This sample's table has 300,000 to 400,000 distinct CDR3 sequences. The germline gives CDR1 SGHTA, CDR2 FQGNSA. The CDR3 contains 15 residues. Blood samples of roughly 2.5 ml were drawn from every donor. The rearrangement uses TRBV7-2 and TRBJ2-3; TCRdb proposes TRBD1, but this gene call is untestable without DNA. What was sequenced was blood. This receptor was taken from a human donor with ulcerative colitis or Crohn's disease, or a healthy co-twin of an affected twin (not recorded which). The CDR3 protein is CASSGIDSGPVTQYF. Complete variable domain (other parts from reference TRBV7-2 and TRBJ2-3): GAGVSQSPSNKVTEKGKDVELRCDPISGHTALYWYRQSLGQGLEFLIYFQGNSAPDKSGLPSDRFSAERTGGSVSTLTIQRTQQEDSAVYLCASSGIDSGPVTQYFGPGTRLTVL.